The 2 T cell receptor beta chains below all came from one sample that was sequenced in a study of cytomegalovirus exposure and HLA in healthy donors. The PCR employed 60 Vbeta primers together with 13 Jbeta primers. Assay used: immunoSEQ multiplex PCR; TCRdb lists only in-frame clones, some missing. The repertoire includes about 130,000 clones, about three quarters of them detected once, and 1.2% sits in the top ten. Sequenced: PBMCs. These receptors came from a female donor in good health and CMV-seronegative.

This clone was seen once. The chain uses TRBV7-3 and TRBJ2-7; a possible D gene is TRBD1 (6 bases). The CDR3 totals 15 residues. CDR1 is SGHTA, CDR2 FQGTGA, per germline. V was pared by 2 bases and J by 0 bases, with 11 bases between. Here the CDR3 DNA reads TGTGCCAGCAGCTTAGGACAGCCTCGCTCCTACGAGCAGTACTTC. Its translation is CASSLGQPRSYEQYF.

V usage is TRBV5-4 and J usage is TRBJ2-1; D gene unclear. This CDR3 is built from 14 residues. Germline V gene lookup returns CDR1 SGHNT and CDR2 YYREEE (reference sequence). The V and J ends lost 2 bases and 6 bases respectively, with 12 bases between them. In nucleotides, the CDR3 is TGTGCCAGCAGCTTTGGATACAGTGGCAATGAGCAGTTCTTC. The encoded protein is CASSFGYSGNEQFF. Together with reference TRBV5-4 and TRBJ2-1, the CDR3 gives the full variable domain: ETGVTQSPTHLIKTRGQQVTLRCSSQSGHNTVSWYQQALGQGPQFIFQYYREEENGRGNFPPRFSGLQFPNYSSELNVNALELDDSALYLCASSFGYSGNEQFFGPGTRLTVL.